Below are 15 T cell receptor beta chains sequenced from a single sample in a study of circulating CD8 cells and anti-PD-1 response in melanoma. Sorting of live CD3+CD8+TCRalphabeta+ cells by PD-1 and/or TIGIT gave four subsets. Using about 15 ng of total RNA, TCR libraries were made with the QIAseq Immune Repertoire TCR panel. Each CDR3 protein gets one entry after TCRdb re-called the reads with MiXCR. The sample has 260 or so distinct CDR3 sequences, roughly 11% seen once. The material sequenced was CD8+ T cells from PBMCs, taken at baseline or after one month of anti-PD-1 therapy (not recorded which). The receptors stem from a human donor with melanoma.

This clonotype is termed large. V usage is TRBV3-1 and J usage is TRBJ2-2; the D is unclear. This CDR3 has 13 amino acids. Germline CDR1 reads LGHDT; CDR2 reads YNNKEL (reference sequence). V dropped 0 bases and J dropped 5 bases, with 4 bases sitting between them. The CDR3 loop is CASSQDDTGELFF. In nucleotides, the CDR3 is TGTGCCAGCAGCCAAGATGATACCGGGGAGCTGTTTTTT.

Relative to its sample, this clonotype is large. V is TRBV28 and J is TRBJ2-7; D is uncertain. The germline V and J ends were trimmed by 1 base and 7 bases, with 17 bases remaining between them. The germline CDR1 and CDR2 sequences are MDHEN and SYDVKM. CDR3 size: 15 residues. CDR3 sequence (DNA): TGTGCCAGCAGTTTATTCGGGTTCAGAACGAGTGAGCAGTACTTC. Translating it yields CASSLFGFRTSEQYF.

Within the sample, this clonotype is medium-sized. The chain links TRBV24-1 to TRBJ1-5; D not resolved. Between the trimmed V and J ends, which lost 0 bases and 4 bases, there was a span of 0 bases. There are 12 residues in the CDR3. CDR1 is KGHDR and CDR2 is SFDVKD in the germline V gene. The CDR3 DNA reads as TGTGCCACCAGTGATTTGAATCAGCCCCAGCATTTT. Its translation: CATSDLNQPQHF.

This clonotype is large by share. The chain recombines TRBV7-9 with TRBJ2-1; 10 bases agree with TRBD2. Germline V gene lookup returns CDR1 SEHNR and CDR2 FQNEAQ (reference sequence). With V trimmed by 0 bases and J by 2 bases, 4 bases remained unmatched. The CDR3 has 17 amino acids. CDR3 in amino acids: CASSLALAGAAYNEQFF. In nucleotides, the CDR3 is TGTGCCAGCAGCTTAGCTCTAGCGGGAGCCGCCTACAATGAGCAGTTCTTC.

This clonotype is labeled large. The J gene is TRBJ2-1, the V gene TRBV19, with D tentatively TRBD2 (5 bases). CDR1 and CDR2 (germline): LNHDA, SQIVND (reference sequence). Trimming stripped 4 bases from V and 0 bases from J, with 13 bases between. The CDR3 length is 16 residues. The CDR3: CASSTWRVSSYNEQFF. In DNA form, the CDR3 reads TGTGCCAGTAGTACTTGGCGGGTCAGCTCCTACAATGAGCAGTTCTTC.

This clonotype qualifies as large (0.1 to 1%). The chain is built from TRBV24-1 and TRBJ2-7; possibly TRBD2 for D (7 bases). V was trimmed by 4 bases and J by 3 bases, leaving 21 bases between them. The length of the CDR3 is 17 residues. CDR1 and CDR2 from the germline V gene are KGHDR and SFDVKD. CDR3 region: CATSDPTDGGQGYEQYF. Written as DNA, the CDR3 is TGTGCCACCAGTGACCCTACCGACGGGGGGCAGGGCTACGAGCAGTACTTC.

This clonotype ranks as large. The chain uses TRBV6-6 and TRBJ2-3; D remains ambiguous. The germline V gene encodes CDR1 MNHNY and CDR2 SVGAGI (reference sequence). The V end was cut by 2 bases, the J end by 4 bases, with 7 bases between. This CDR3 contains 13 residues. The CDR3 DNA reads TGTGCCAGCAGTTACAGTGGCGCAGATACGCAGTATTTT. This codes for CASSYSGADTQYF.

By sample share, this clonotype is large (0.1 to 1%). The gene calls are TRBV28 and TRBJ2-1, with TRBD2 identical over 9 bases. Germline CDR1 MDHEN, CDR2 SYDVKM. V lost 5 bases to trimming and J lost 1 base; unmatched junction nucleotides: 6. The CDR3 has 16 residues. DNA for the CDR3: TGTGCCAGCAGTCCGTCCAGCGGGAGGTCCTACAATGAGCAGTTCTTC. It translates to CASSPSSGRSYNEQFF.

Only a few counts were recorded for this clonotype. The genes are TRBV14 and TRBJ2-1; D may be TRBD2 (5 bases). V was shortened by 3 bases and J by 4 bases, with 7 bases between the two germline ends. The CDR3 is made up of 13 amino acids. Looked up from germline, CDR1 is SGHDN and CDR2 is FVKESK. The CDR3 here is CASSHRGYNEQFF. DNA for the CDR3: TGTGCCAGCAGCCATCGAGGGTACAATGAGCAGTTCTTC.

Relative to its sample, this clonotype is medium-sized. V gene TRBV27 combines with J gene TRBJ2-5, with TRBD2 matching over 12 bases. Germline V gives CDR1 MNHEY, CDR2 SMNVEV (reference sequence). This CDR3 has 16 amino acids. V shed 8 bases and J 4 bases; nucleotides not matched to a gene: 11. The DNA of the CDR3 is TGTGCCAGCGGTGAGGGACTAGCGGGTCTGTTAGAGACCCAGTACTTC. Translated, it gives CASGEGLAGLLETQYF.

This clonotype ranks as medium-sized. This chain uses TRBV27 with TRBJ2-1; 8 bases are a match to TRBD2. The CDR3 loop spans 16 amino acids. Germline CDR1 MNHEY, CDR2 SMNVEV (reference sequence). V gave up 6 bases and J gave up 0 bases; unmatched junction bases: 7. CDR3 in amino acids: CASRIIAGSSYNEQFF. The CDR3 region has the DNA TGTGCCAGCAGGATTATAGCGGGAAGCTCCTACAATGAGCAGTTCTTC.

This clonotype is deemed large. This chain links TRBV28 with TRBJ2-7; D remains ambiguous. V lost 1 base and J lost 4, with 11 bases in between. The CDR3 length is 14 residues. CDR1 and CDR2 from the germline V gene are MDHEN and SYDVKM. The CDR3 bases are TGTGCCAGCAGTTTATTGGAACTGACATACGAGCAGTACTTC. Its translation: CASSLLELTYEQYF.

Sample share makes this clonotype medium-sized. V gene TRBV20-1 combines with J gene TRBJ2-2, with D hard to call. The V end was cut by 6 bases, the J end by 7 bases, with 9 bases between. Germline values: CDR1 DFQATT, CDR2 SNEGSKA (reference sequence). This CDR3 has 11 residues. CDR3 sequence (DNA): TGCAGTGCGTTAGAAGTCGGGGAGCTGTTTTTT. Translated, it gives CSALEVGELFF.

This clonotype is medium-sized by share. The chain is built from TRBV28 and TRBJ2-7; the D call may be TRBD1 or TRBD2 (5 bases each). The germline V gene encodes CDR1 MDHEN and CDR2 SYDVKM. This CDR3 has 11 residues. Trimming shortened V by 8 bases and J by 3 bases, and 8 bases separated the two germline ends. This CDR3 is CASGGGYEQYF. The CDR3 DNA reads as TGTGCCAGCGGTGGGGGCTACGAGCAGTACTTC.

This clonotype was seen a few times. The conserved final phenylalanine or tryptophan is absent from the CDR3, which likely points to a read error. The CDR3 here is CASSFRGTGELFL. In nucleotides, the CDR3 is TGTGCCAGCAGTTTCCGGGGGACTGGGGAGCTGTTTCTT. The rearrangement links TRBV28 to TRBJ2-2; tentative D call: TRBD2 (6 bases). Germline CDR1 MDHEN, CDR2 SYDVKM. V shed 3 bases and J shed 8 bases, with 10 bases lying between them. The CDR3 has 13 residues.